This T cell receptor (beta chain) derives from a study of blood T cell repertoires in COVID-19. Study-wide context: The analysed material was cDNA or gDNA that came from T cells, B-cell-depleted T cells, or PBMCs.

In the authors' workflow: For nucleated cells, counts were estimated from reference gene primer amplification. The method was immunoSEQ multiplex PCR; TCRdb's version includes in-frame clones alone and lacks a portion of them. V and J calls plus clone size are reproduced from that table; the DNA served to infer D and trimming. The repertoire holds some 250,000 clones, approximately 88% seen once, with just under 0.8% in the top ten. This clone was picked up one time. Per germline, CDR1 SGHAT and CDR2 FQNNGV. V lost 5 bases to trimming and J lost 4 bases; unmatched junction nucleotides: 2. CDR3 size: 13 residues.

The chain is built from TRBV11-2 and TRBJ1-5; 7 nucleotides match TRBD1. The clonotype comes from a woman aged 25 to 39 with acute or convalescent COVID-19. Sequenced: peripheral blood. CDR3 sequence: CASSPGQNQPQHF. CDR3 nucleotide sequence: TGTGCCAGCAGCCCGGGACAGAATCAGCCCCAGCATTTT.